This TCR beta chain derives from a study of shared T cell receptors in the human thymus (dated by TCRdb to the early 2020s). Describing the broader study: The study examined how self-reactive, shared T-cell receptor alpha chains are generated in the human thymus.

The library was produced with the immunoSEQ multiplex PCR assay. The table comes from immuneACCESS by way of TCRdb, which keeps in-frame sequences with V and J called. Part of the clones is missing from these tables; in studies checked, under half for an unresolved V gene and the rest for unknown reasons. The sample table shows about 610,000 clones, and around 89% are seen once. The top ten hold approximately 0.01% of the sample. On this clone: Its binding antigen is unknown. Per-base quality was not reported, and no clone a single base away is much larger than it.

The data also belong to a second study, concerning human thymus T cells. The second study reports: Immunologically healthy infants undergoing open corrective cardiac surgery for congenital heart defects in Finland were used as donors. Thymus tissue was collected as surgical resects that were removed during corrective cardiac surgery. Both the thymic and the peripheral blood repertoires appeared to show biased V and J gene segment usage. According to the related research, thymic TCR repertoires were highly overlapping among unrelated individuals. TCR alpha and beta repertoires from roughly eight infant thymus samples and a few related peripheral blood samples were characterized in the study. The cohort included six male and two female infants, with donor ages spanning 7 to 244 days. After being mechanically released from the tissue, thymocytes were kept at -70 degrees C in pellets of roughly 9.5-32 million cells. A QIAsymphony instrument was used to extract genomic DNA from frozen cell pellets. TCRB and TCRAD loci were amplified from a standardized quantity of quality-controlled genomic DNA using the immunoSEQ multiplex PCR assay. The amplicons spanned the V(D)J region and were long enough to cover the CDR3 and allow V and J genes to be identified. Through the commercial immunoSEQ service, the amplicons were sequenced on an Illumina platform. Corrections for primer bias and sequencing errors followed previously described methods, while TCRAD and TCRB definitions were based on the IMGT database. immunoSEQ Analyzer 3.0 and VDJTools were used for repertoire analysis, which covered basic statistics, V/J segment usage, diversity estimates, rarefaction and pairwise overlap. Diversity was estimated using the Chao1, ChaoE, Efron-Thisted, Shannon and inverse Simpson indices, and was also estimated on datasets down-sampled to the size of the smallest sample. Repertoire overlap was determined by strict matching of CDR3 nucleotide sequence, V gene and J gene, and Jaccard-based multidimensional scaling clustering was applied. On average, thymus samples gave 750,000 to 950,000 unique TCRB clonotypes, whereas blood samples gave 75,000 to 95,000.

The sequence was collected from a boy under two years old with a congenital heart defect. Donor details come from another sample of the same person, matched by shared clones. Sequencing was performed on thymocytes.

The nucleotides are TGTGCCAGCAGTGAATGGTGGGGACAGAACAATCAGCCCCAGCATTTT. Translation gives CASSEWWGQNNQPQHF. This chain is built from TRBV6-1 and TRBJ1-5, with 7 central nucleotides matching TRBD1. V is cut back by 2 bases and J by 3 bases, with 7 bases in the junction unmatched. Its CDR3 holds 16 amino acids, cysteine through phenylalanine. The retained sequence is limited to the CDR3, 48 bases, with the frame set at the first base. CDR1 MNHNS and CDR2 SASEGT were looked up in the germline V gene.